This T cell receptor beta chain stems from a study of metastatic and nonmetastatic thyroid tumors. Study information: For malignant and benign thyroid patients, tumor or nodule tissue and blood were the sources whose repertoires were compared. Study observations and caveats: It was reportedly found that TCR beta diversity was significantly higher in malignant thyroid tumors than in benign nodules, a difference seen in both blood and tumor samples.

Under the authors' procedure: A distant-metastasis classifier for papillary thyroid cancer was built using CDR3 differences across clinicopathological groups. With MiXCR, TCRdb called clones anew from the PCR reads. V and J calls and clone size were set by TCRdb, not the authors. The table includes about 40,000 clones, 11% detected once. No patient received treatment before thyroid surgery. This clone was seen repeatedly, ten times or more. Its antigen is currently unknown. Germline V gene data show CDR1 as MNHNS and CDR2 as SASEGT. V lost 5 bases, J lost 1 base, and 9 bases lay in between. The CDR3 consists of 14 residues.

The source material was blood. The TCR was taken from a female donor with papillary thyroid cancer or a benign thyroid nodule (not recorded which). Some clones in this sample may be carry-over from other donors' samples. The rearrangement links TRBV6-1 to TRBJ1-5; no firm D call. The DNA of the CDR3 is TGTGCCAGCAGTCCCGACACGAGCAATCAGCCCCAGCATTTT. Translating it yields CASSPDTSNQPQHF.